Listed here is a single T cell receptor (beta chain). Germline CDR1 SNHLY, CDR2 FYNNEI. Unmatched junction bases numbered 9, after V lost 5 bases and J lost 7 bases. This CDR3 region has 16 residues. These data are taken from a study of blood T cell repertoires in COVID-19. At the level of the study: Some COVID-19 samples were acute and others convalescent; all came from the United States, Italy and Spain. The analysed material was cDNA or gDNA that came from T cells, B-cell-depleted T cells, or PBMCs.

Authors' methods: Reference gene primer amplification yielded estimated nucleated cell counts. TCRdb's copy holds only in-frame clones and misses some; the assay was immunoSEQ multiplex PCR. The V and J calls and clone size come from that table; D and trimming were worked out from the DNA. The sample lists 200,000 to 250,000 clones, around 85% occurring once. This TCR derives from a woman aged 30 to 39 who had recovered from COVID-19. V is TRBV2 and J is TRBJ2-1; TRBD2 matches 12 bases. Sequenced sample: peripheral blood. The CDR3 reads CASSRSSGGAGNEQFF. CDR3 in DNA: TGTGCCAGCAGTCGTTCTAGCGGGGGGGCCGGTAATGAGCAGTTCTTC.